Reported below is one T cell receptor beta chain. The data derive from a study of cytomegalovirus exposure and HLA in healthy donors. Researchers ran the PCR with 60 Vbeta and 13 Jbeta primers. Generated by immunoSEQ multiplex PCR, the TCRdb table keeps only in-frame clones and is missing some. The sample consists of about 230,000 clones, 70% to 80% of them appearing once. Germline V gene lookup returns CDR1 MNHEY and CDR2 SVGAGI. The CDR3 length is 13 residues. V lost 6 bases and J lost 1, with 6 bases in between. The V gene is TRBV6-5, the J gene TRBJ2-2; no clear D gene. Sample: PBMCs. This clonotype was obtained from a woman aged 55-70 years in good health and CMV-seropositive. Here the CDR3 reads CASRRGNTGELFF. CDR3 in DNA: TGTGCCAGCAGACGAGGGAACACCGGGGAGCTGTTTTTT.